This TCR beta chain was sequenced during a study of human versus mouse CDR3 diversity and MHC coevolution. Whole-study results and caveats: Human CDR3s averaged more deletions and insertions than mouse CDR3s. Humans had the largest estimated TCR beta repertoire, some 1.7 million clonotypes.

The method was immunoSEQ multiplex PCR; TCRdb's version includes in-frame clones alone and lacks a portion of them. The top ten clones hold approximately 17% of a sample with about 60,000 clones, around 94% of them seen once. The J segment lost 10 bases and the V segment lost 4 bases, leaving 6 bases of the junction unmatched. There are 15 residues in the CDR3. Germline loops: CDR1 MGHRA, CDR2 YSYEKL. As for this clone: Its antigen is not known.

The specimen was naive CD4+ T cells from blood. The subset here: CD45RO-negative CD62L-positive naive CD4 T cells. The V and J genes are TRBV4-1 and TRBJ2-1, with TRBD2 matching over 14 bases. The source is a person in their sixties in good health. The CDR3 region has the DNA TGCGCCAGCAGCCGGGGACTAGCGGGAGAATGGGAGCAGTTCTTC. Protein sequence: CASSRGLAGEWEQFF.